What follows is one T cell receptor beta chain and its context. The antigen is not known. Assay used: immunoSEQ multiplex PCR; TCRdb lists only in-frame clones, some missing. The sample consists of more than 10,000 clones, 84% of them appearing once. Each patient's relapse followed autologous stem cell transplantation, and brentuximab vedotin exposure varied. Magnetic depletion of non-target cells from thawed PBMCs yielded purified CD8+ T cells. V was clipped by 0 bases and J by 4 bases, with 21 bases between them. CDR3 length equals 17 residues. Looked up from germline, CDR1 is GTSNPN and CDR2 is SVGIG (reference sequence). The source of the sample is a study of PD-1 blockade in classical Hodgkin lymphoma. The study, taken as a whole, reports: Significantly greater TCR diversity emerged by C4D1 in CD4+ cells but not CD8+ cells. Nivolumab initiated under 1 year post-ASCT led to patient exclusion. Newly diagnosed patients were reported to start with lower TCR diversity than healthy donors.

This sample comprised CD8+ T cells from blood, obtained at baseline. This sequence was found in a human donor with classical Hodgkin lymphoma. The chain joins TRBV30 to TRBJ1-1; D is perhaps TRBD1 (5 bases). The CDR3 region is CAWSVFSMGDVGTEAFF. In DNA, the CDR3 is TGTGCCTGGAGTGTATTTTCGATGGGGGATGTAGGCACTGAAGCTTTCTTT. The full variable domain, with the rest looked up from reference TRBV30 and TRBJ1-1, is SQTIHQWPATLVQPVGSPLSLECTVEGTSNPNLYWYRQAAGRGLQLLFYSVGIGQISSEVPQNLSASRPQDRQFILSSKKLLLSDSGFYLCAWSVFSMGDVGTEAFFGQGTRLTVV.